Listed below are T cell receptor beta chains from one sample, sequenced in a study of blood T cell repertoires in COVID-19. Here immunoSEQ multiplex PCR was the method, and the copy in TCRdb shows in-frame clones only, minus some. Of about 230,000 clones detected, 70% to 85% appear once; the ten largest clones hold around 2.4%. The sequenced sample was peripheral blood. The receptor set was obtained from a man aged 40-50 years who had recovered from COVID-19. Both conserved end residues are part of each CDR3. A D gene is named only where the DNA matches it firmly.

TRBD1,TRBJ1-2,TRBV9,CASSRLALDREKGYTF,TGTGCCAGCAGCCGATTAGCCTTGGACAGGGAGAAAGGCTACACCTTC
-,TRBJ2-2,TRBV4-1,CASSASAPGELFF,TGCGCCAGCAGCGCCTCAGCGCCCGGGGAGCTGTTTTTT
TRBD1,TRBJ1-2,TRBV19,CASSPPGQGFWYGYTF,TGTGCCAGTAGTCCCCCGGGACAGGGGTTTTGGTATGGCTACACCTTC
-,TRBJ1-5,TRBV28,CASSGGTLDQPQHF,TGTGCCAGCAGTGGAGGGACGTTGGATCAGCCCCAGCATTTT
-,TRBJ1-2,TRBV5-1,CASSLAGEGSGYTF,TGCGCCAGCAGCTTGGCCGGGGAAGGGTCTGGCTACACCTTC
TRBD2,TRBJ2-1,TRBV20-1,CSASKRGGVIDEQFF,TGCAGTGCTAGTAAGCGGGGGGGCGTCATTGATGAGCAGTTCTTC
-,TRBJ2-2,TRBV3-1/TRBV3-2,CASSQDEAGMGAGELFF,TGTGCCAGCAGCCAAGATGAGGCAGGGATGGGTGCCGGGGAGCTGTTTTTT
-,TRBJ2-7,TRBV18,CASSPGPYEQYF,TGTGCCAGCTCCCCTGGCCCCTACGAGCAGTACTTC
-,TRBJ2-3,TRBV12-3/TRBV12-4,CASSFMTGTQYF,TGTGCCAGCAGTTTTATGACGGGTACGCAGTATTTT
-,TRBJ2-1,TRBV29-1,CSVKPRGGQGESEQFF,TGCAGCGTTAAACCCCGCGGGGGGCAGGGGGAGAGTGAGCAGTTCTTC
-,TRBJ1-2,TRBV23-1,CASSQSWVQGIGNYGYTF,TGCGCCAGCAGTCAATCGTGGGTTCAGGGGATCGGGAACTATGGCTACACCTTC
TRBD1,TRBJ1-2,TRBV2,CASSYRTGYGYTF,TGTGCCAGCAGTTACAGGACAGGCTATGGCTACACCTTC
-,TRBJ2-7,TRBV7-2,CASSLAGGPEKQYF,TGTGCCAGCAGCTTAGCGGGGGGGCCTGAGAAGCAGTACTTC
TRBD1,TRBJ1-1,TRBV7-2,CASSSARGHVTEAFF,TGTGCCAGCAGCTCGGCCAGGGGGCATGTTACTGAAGCTTTCTTT
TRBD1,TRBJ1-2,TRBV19,CASSAGTGGDYGYTF,TGTGCCAGTAGTGCCGGGACAGGGGGAGACTATGGCTACACCTTC
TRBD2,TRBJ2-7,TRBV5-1,CASSRTSGTYEQYF,TGCGCCAGTAGTCGGACTAGCGGGACCTACGAGCAGTACTTC